This TCR beta chain is drawn from a study of Tregs in tolerant kidney transplant recipients. Points from the study as a whole: Few patients were studied, so findings need validation in larger groups.

Libraries were prepared by immunoSEQ multiplex PCR; TCRdb keeps only in-frame clonotypes and omits some of them. The sample lists approximately 260,000 clones; 65% to 85% were seen once. V was pared by 2 bases and J by 8 bases, with 10 bases of the junction left unmatched. Germline V lookup: CDR1 SNHLY, CDR2 FYNNEI. There are 16 residues in the CDR3. Regarding this clone: The antigen remains unidentified.

The rearrangement uses TRBV2 and TRBJ2-7, with 12 bases aligning to TRBD1. Input material: CD4+ T cells from blood. The receptor comes from a human donor in good health. CDR3 nucleotide sequence: TGTGCCAGCAGTGAAAGGGGGACAGGGGGCTCATTAAAGCAGTACTTC. Amino acids: CASSERGTGGSLKQYF.